What follows are 26 T cell receptor beta chains derived from one specimen sequenced in a study of blood T cell repertoires in COVID-19 (dated by TCRdb to the early 2020s). The library was built by means of the immunoSEQ multiplex PCR assay. TCRdb carries this immuneACCESS record with in-frame sequences only. Its versions omit some clonotypes, under half of them owing to an unresolved V gene in the studies checked, with the rest unexplained. The sample contains fewer than 350,000 clones, 87% of them found a single time. The ten most abundant clones make up 9.5% to 10% of the sample. Sequencing was carried out using peripheral blood. These receptors were collected from a man younger than 45 with COVID-19, enrolled during active disease.

CDR3 amino acids: CASSYSGGGLDGYTF. The CDR3 coding sequence is TGTGCCAGCAGTTACTCGGGGGGGGGCTTGGATGGCTACACCTTC. The chain combines TRBV6-5 with TRBJ1-2, with a tentative D call TRBD1 (6 bases). The CDR3 has 15 amino acids. Germline V gene sequence: CDR1 MNHEY, CDR2 SVGAGI. V was trimmed by 0 bases and J by 6 bases, leaving 14 bases between them.

CDR3 coding DNA: TGTGCCAGCAGTTTTTTACAGGGGGACAATCAGCCCCAGCATTTT. It translates to CASSFLQGDNQPQHF. V and J are TRBV28 and TRBJ1-5; 8 bases are a match to TRBD1. There are 15 residues in the CDR3. J gave up 3 bases and V 3 bases, and 4 bases lay outside the gene matches. In germline, CDR1 is MDHEN, CDR2 SYDVKM.

The chain is built from TRBV4-1 and TRBJ2-7; D is perhaps TRBD2 (5 bases). Trimming cost V 4 bases and J 4 bases, with 17 bases left between them. Germline assignment: CDR1 MGHRA and CDR2 YSYEKL. The CDR3 runs to 15 residues. CDR3 DNA: TGCGCCAGCAGCCGTGTTCCGGGAACTCCTTACGAGCAGTACTTC. It codes for CASSRVPGTPYEQYF.

V is TRBV5-1 and J is TRBJ1-4; the match to TRBD1 covers 9 bases. V dropped 4 bases and J dropped 6; count of bases not matched to a gene: 7. CDR3 length: 15 residues. Germline CDR1 SGHRS, CDR2 YFSETQ. In DNA form, the CDR3 reads TGCGCCAGCAGCGCGGACAGGGGTTACTATGAAAAACTGTTTTTT. Its translation is CASSADRGYYEKLFF.

The chain uses TRBV7-3 and TRBJ2-5, with D tentatively TRBD1 (7 bases). Germline values: CDR1 SGHTA, CDR2 FQGTGA. The CDR3 spans 16 residues. V lost 5 bases, J lost 5 bases, and 21 bases lay in between. CDR3 nucleotide sequence: TGTGCCAGCAGCCGAAACGGAGGGGGCGCAGGCGAGACCCAGTACTTC. Residues: CASSRNGGGAGETQYF.

This clone was seen only once. The V and J genes are TRBV4-2 and TRBJ2-2, with TRBD1 identical over 12 bases. Germline-derived CDR1 and CDR2 are LGHNA and YNFKEQ. The CDR3 runs to 19 residues. After removal of 2 bases from V and 2 bases from J, the junction contained 9 bases not matched to a gene. The CDR3, as DNA: TGTGCCAGCAGCCAACCGGGACAGGGGGCGGGACATAACACCGGGGAGCTGTTTTTT. It translates to CASSQPGQGAGHNTGELFF.

The chain carries TRBV15 and TRBJ2-7; 9 positions match TRBD1. Per the germline V gene, CDR1 is LNHNV and CDR2 is YYDKDF (reference sequence). The length of the CDR3 is 15 residues. J was trimmed by 5 bases and V by 2 bases; bases with no gene match: 7. In nucleotides, the CDR3 is TGTGCCACCAGCAGAAGCCGGGACAGGGAGGACGAGCAGTACTTC. Translating gives CATSRSRDREDEQYF.

The CDR3 is CASSPPDWTAENTEAFF. CDR3 coding DNA: TGTGCCAGCTCACCACCGGATTGGACAGCAGAGAACACTGAAGCTTTCTTT. The V gene is TRBV18, the J gene TRBJ1-1; possibly TRBD1 for D (6 bases). This CDR3 is built from 17 residues. Germline V lookup: CDR1 KGHSH, CDR2 LQKENI. Trimming left V 0 bases short and J 1 base short, with 15 bases between.

The CDR3 DNA reads as TGTGCCAGCAGATCCAGTAATGAAAAACTGTTTTTT. Translation gives CASRSSNEKLFF. The V gene is TRBV2, the J gene TRBJ1-4; D is unclear. Germline V gives CDR1 SNHLY, CDR2 FYNNEI. V was clipped by 6 bases and J by 4 bases, with 6 bases between them. The CDR3 is 12 residues long.

The chain carries TRBV11-2 and TRBJ2-3, with a weak D call TRBD1 (5 bases). Germline CDR1 is SGHAT and CDR2 is FQNNGV. CDR3 length: 15 residues. V was clipped by 2 bases and J by 1 base, with 10 bases between them. The chain's CDR3 is CASSLWGRRTDTQYF. CDR3 coding DNA: TGTGCCAGCAGCTTATGGGGCAGGCGCACAGATACGCAGTATTTT.

The chain uses TRBV7-2 and TRBJ1-2, with D tentatively TRBD1 (5 bases). The V end lost 0 bases, the J end lost 5 bases, and 13 bases lay between the germline ends. The germline V gene encodes CDR1 SGHTA and CDR2 FQGNSA. This CDR3 has 15 amino acids. The chain's CDR3 is CASSLAVGRGYGYTF. The DNA for the CDR3 is TGTGCCAGCAGCTTAGCCGTGGGCCGGGGGTATGGCTACACCTTC. Variable domain in full (rest from reference TRBV7-2 and TRBJ1-2): GAGVSQSPSNKVTEKGKDVELRCDPISGHTALYWYRQSLGQGLEFLIYFQGNSAPDKSGLPSDRFSAERTGGSVSTLTIQRTQQEDSAVYLCASSLAVGRGYGYTFGSGTRLTVV.

This clone was found a few times. The gene calls are TRBV28 and TRBJ2-1; D gene ambiguous. The CDR3 length is 13 residues. Trimming cost V 5 bases and J 4 bases, with 9 bases left between them. Germline CDR1 reads MDHEN; CDR2 reads SYDVKM. The CDR3 DNA reads TGTGCCAGCAGTACCAACAGTTACAATGAGCAGTTCTTC. This encodes CASSTNSYNEQFF.

CDR3 sequence reads: CASSPGLSYNEQFF. CDR3 DNA: TGTGCCAGCAGCCCGGGACTCAGCTACAATGAGCAGTTCTTC. V gene TRBV5-6 combines with J gene TRBJ2-1, with a tentative D call TRBD2 (6 bases). The CDR3 loop spans 14 amino acids. Looked up from germline, CDR1 is SGHDT and CDR2 is YYEEEE. V was pared by 4 bases and J by 3 bases, with 11 bases between. The full variable domain, its missing parts supplied by reference TRBV5-6 and TRBJ2-1, is DAGVTQSPTHLIKTRGQQVTLRCSPKSGHDTVSWYQQALGQGPQFIFQYYEEEERQRGNFPDRFSGHQFPNYSSELNVNALLLGDSALYLCASSPGLSYNEQFFGPGTRLTVL.

This chain links TRBV27 with TRBJ1-1, with a tentative D call TRBD1 (5 bases). V lost 0 bases to trimming and J lost 6 bases, with 17 bases between them. Germline V gene data show CDR1 as MNHEY and CDR2 as SMNVEV (reference sequence). The CDR3 spans 16 residues. Written as DNA, the CDR3 is TGTGCCAGCAGTTTATCGTTTAAGGGACTTAGGGCTGAAGCTTTCTTT. Translation: CASSLSFKGLRAEAFF.

The rearrangement uses TRBV29-1 and TRBJ2-3, with 7 bases that match TRBD1. The J segment lost 0 bases and the V segment lost 5 bases, leaving 8 bases of the junction unmatched. The CDR3 extends over 15 amino acids. Per the germline V gene, CDR1 is SQVTM and CDR2 is ANQGSEA. The CDR3 coding sequence is TGCAGCGTTAGGGCCGGGACAGATAGCACAGATACGCAGTATTTT. The encoded protein is CSVRAGTDSTDTQYF.

The chain joins TRBV13 to TRBJ2-1, with TRBD2 identical over 9 bases. CDR1 is PRHDT and CDR2 is FYEKMQ in the germline V gene (reference sequence). CDR3 length equals 14 residues. V lost 7 bases, J lost 6 bases, and 7 bases stayed unmatched. In DNA form, the CDR3 reads TGTGCCAGCACCGCGGGGGGGGAGGGCAATGAGCAGTTCTTC. This codes for CASTAGGEGNEQFF.

The rearrangement joins TRBV29-1 to TRBJ1-5; TRBD1 matches 12 bases. Unmatched junction bases numbered 9, after V lost 7 bases and J lost 5 bases. CDR1 SQVTM and CDR2 ANQGSEA come from the germline V gene. The CDR3 is made up of 15 amino acids. CDR3 sequence reads: CSASRGTGGDQPQHF. The DNA for the CDR3 is TGCAGCGCCAGCCGGGGGACAGGGGGCGATCAGCCCCAGCATTTT.

The genes are TRBV5-6 and TRBJ1-5; weak D call: TRBD1 (6 bases). Germline V lookup: CDR1 SGHDT, CDR2 YYEEEE. Deletions cut 1 base from V and 7 bases from J, with 18 bases between. The CDR3 consists of 16 residues. CDR3 loop: CASSLSGTPWGQPQHF. The CDR3 region has the DNA TGTGCCAGCAGCTTGTCTGGGACACCCTGGGGCCAGCCCCAGCATTTT.

This sequence joins TRBV19 and TRBJ2-1; TRBD2 matches 8 bases. With V trimmed by 0 bases and J by 14 bases, 12 bases remained unmatched. The CDR3 has 15 residues. The germline V gene has CDR1 LNHDA and CDR2 SQIVND (reference sequence). CDR3 residues: CASSIDERGYRPEFF. Here the CDR3 DNA reads TGTGCCAGTAGTATAGATGAGCGGGGGTATCGCCCTGAGTTCTTC.

This clone is a singleton in its sample. Other DNA sequences of this sample code for an identical CDR3. The chain has TRBV18 and TRBJ2-7, with 8 bases fitting TRBD2. The germline V gene has CDR1 KGHSH and CDR2 LQKENI. This CDR3 comprises 15 residues. V shed 0 bases, J shed 4 bases, and the junction held 5 bases outside the gene matches. CDR3 sequence reads: CASSPPGSGGYEQYF. The CDR3 nucleotides are TGTGCCAGCTCACCACCGGGGAGCGGGGGTTACGAGCAGTACTTC.

This chain uses TRBV7-2 with TRBJ2-5; tentatively, D is TRBD1 (5 bases). In germline, CDR1 is SGHTA, CDR2 FQGNSA. V was shortened by 4 bases and J by 6 bases, with 15 bases between the two germline ends. The CDR3 is made up of 14 amino acids. CDR3 sequence reads: CASSSQGSLKTQYF. The CDR3 DNA sequence: TGTGCCAGCAGCTCGCAGGGTTCCCTGAAGACCCAGTACTTC.

This chain links TRBV29-1 with TRBJ2-5; 10 positions agree with TRBD1. V lost 6 bases and J lost 5; bases outside the gene matches: 3. CDR1 is SQVTM, CDR2 ANQGSEA, per germline. CDR3 length: 12 residues. The CDR3 is CSVDRGLETQYF. The CDR3 DNA sequence: TGCAGCGTCGACAGGGGGCTGGAGACCCAGTACTTC.

The chain uses TRBV7-6 and TRBJ2-3; no reliable D call. Trimming left V 5 bases short and J 0 bases short, with 12 bases between. Germline CDR1 SGHVS, CDR2 FNYEAQ. The CDR3 length is 15 residues. CDR3 sequence reads: CASSPQTSSTDTQYF. CDR3 DNA sequence: TGTGCCAGCAGCCCCCAGACTTCGAGCACAGATACGCAGTATTTT.

The CDR3 DNA reads TGTGCCAGCAGTCTTAGGCCCACAGGGAATCAGCCCCAGCATTTT. Encoded protein: CASSLRPTGNQPQHF. The rearrangement uses TRBV6-2 or TRBV6-3 and TRBJ1-5, with a weak D call TRBD1 (6 bases). Germline V gives CDR1 MNHEY, CDR2 SVGEGT. The CDR3 length is 15 residues. V lost 5 bases and J lost 4, with 15 bases in between.

This clone was seen once. The chain links TRBV7-3 to TRBJ2-1, with D hard to call. V lost 5 bases, J lost 3 bases, and 8 bases lay in between. The CDR3 sequence is 13 residues long. Germline CDR1 SGHTA, CDR2 FQGTGA. The CDR3 sequence: CASSPQFYNEQFF. As DNA, the CDR3 is TGTGCCAGCAGCCCCCAATTCTACAATGAGCAGTTCTTC. The entire variable domain, with the rest obtained from reference TRBV7-3 and TRBJ2-1, is as follows: GAGVSQTPSNKVTEKGKYVELRCDPISGHTALYWYRQSLGQGPEFLIYFQGTGAADDSGLPNDRFFAVRPEGSVSTLKIQRTERGDSAVYLCASSPQFYNEQFFGPGTRLTVL.

The chain joins TRBV30 to TRBJ2-7; 10 positions match TRBD2. In germline, CDR1 is GTSNPN, CDR2 SVGIG (reference sequence). CDR3 length: 15 amino acids. J was trimmed by 7 bases and V by 2 bases; bases with no gene match: 11. In DNA form, the CDR3 reads TGTGCCTGGAGTTCCGCGCTAGCGGGAGTTAAAGAGCAGTACTTC. Amino acid sequence: CAWSSALAGVKEQYF.